These T cell receptor beta chains were read from a single sample in a study of cytomegalovirus exposure and HLA in healthy donors. Assay: immunoSEQ multiplex PCR; the TCRdb copy retains only in-frame clones and omits some. The sample lists 110,000 to 150,000 clones; just over 90% were seen once. Sequencing used PBMCs. The receptors were sampled from a man aged 18 to 35 in good health and CMV-seronegative. CDR3s include the opening cysteine and the closing phenylalanine or tryptophan. D genes are given only for firm matches. Clone sizes are given selectively: once, few, many, or a class where the clone is expanded.

>TRBJ1-5|NA|TRBV6-1|NA
CASSEGTPYQPQHF
TGTGCCAGCAGCGAAGGGACACCGTATCAGCCCCAGCATTTT
>TRBJ2-1|TRBD1|TRBV7-6|once
CASSPGTGIEQFF
TGTGCCAGCAGCCCCGGGACAGGGATTGAGCAGTTCTTC
>TRBJ2-3|NA|TRBV30|NA
CAWRRSTDTQYF
TGTGCCTGGAGGCGAAGCACAGATACGCAGTATTTT
>TRBJ2-4|TRBD1|TRBV5-1|NA
CASSLGASGGSRDIQYF
TGCGCCAGCAGCTTGGGGGCCTCAGGGGGCTCTAGGGACATTCAGTACTTC
>TRBJ2-7|TRBD1|TRBV10-2|NA
CASSDGQGTYEQYF
TGCGCCAGCAGTGACGGACAGGGCACCTACGAGCAGTACTTC
>TRBJ2-2|TRBD1|TRBV6-4|NA
CASRAQGADTGELFF
TGTGCCAGCAGAGCTCAGGGGGCGGACACCGGGGAGCTGTTTTTT
>TRBJ1-5|NA|TRBV4-1|NA
CASSPTTAVVPQPQHF
TGCGCCAGCAGCCCCACAACAGCGGTCGTGCCTCAGCCCCAGCATTTT
>TRBJ2-2|TRBD1|TRBV5-1|NA
CASSPGTGNTGELFF
TGCGCCAGCAGTCCCGGGACAGGGAACACCGGGGAGCTGTTTTTT
>TRBJ1-1|NA|TRBV6-5|NA
CASSMGAEAFF
TGTGCCAGCAGTATGGGAGCTGAAGCTTTCTTT
>TRBJ2-1|TRBD2|TRBV19|NA
CASSIGSSGGADQFF
TGTGCCAGTAGTATCGGGTCTAGCGGGGGGGCCGATCAGTTCTTC
>TRBJ1-4|TRBD1|TRBV18|NA
CASSERQGSNEKLFF
TGTGCCAGCTCAGAACGACAGGGGAGTAATGAAAAACTGTTTTTT
>TRBJ1-2|TRBD1|TRBV7-9|NA
CASSAWGQGPTGGYTF
TGTGCCAGCAGCGCGTGGGGACAGGGGCCAACCGGGGGCTACACCTTC
>TRBJ1-2|NA|TRBV5-1|few
CASSLGGTENYGYTF
TGCGCCAGCAGCTTAGGGGGAACCGAAAACTATGGCTACACCTTC
>TRBJ2-4|TRBD1|TRBV7-9|NA
CASSRDRVNIQYF
TGTGCCAGCAGCCGGGACAGGGTTAACATTCAGTACTTC
>TRBJ2-1|TRBD2|TRBV18|NA
CASSPRRTSGTFNEQFF
TGTGCCAGCTCACCCCGCCGGACTAGCGGGACATTCAATGAGCAGTTCTTC
>TRBJ1-2|TRBD1|TRBV30|NA
CAWRGGRGGADGYTF
TGTGCCTGGAGAGGGGGCCGAGGGGGCGCGGATGGCTACACCTTC
>TRBJ1-2|NA|TRBV7-8|NA
CASSLALLQAEYGYTF
TGTGCCAGCAGCTTAGCGTTGTTGCAGGCTGAATATGGCTACACCTTC
>TRBJ1-1|NA|TRBV30|NA
CAWSGKMYTEAFF
TGTGCCTGGAGCGGGAAAATGTACACTGAAGCTTTCTTT
>TRBJ1-1|TRBD1|TRBV18|NA
CASSPFDTGGTEAFF
TGTGCCAGCTCACCATTCGACACAGGGGGCACTGAAGCTTTCTTT
>TRBJ1-2|NA|TRBV4-2|NA
CASSQVTGGYTF
TGTGCCAGCAGCCAAGTTACGGGTGGCTACACCTTC
>TRBJ1-1|TRBD1|TRBV6-5|NA
CASSYYDRDTEAFF
TGTGCCAGCAGTTATTATGACAGGGACACTGAAGCTTTCTTT
>TRBJ2-5|NA|TRBV29-1|once
CSVYPRGGSDLGQYF
TGCAGCGTTTACCCCCGGGGTGGTAGCGACCTAGGTCAGTACTTC
>TRBJ2-2|TRBD2|TRBV5-6|NA
CASSLVIAGSNTGELFF
TGTGCCAGCAGCTTGGTGATAGCGGGATCGAACACCGGGGAGCTGTTTTTT
>TRBJ1-1|TRBD1|TRBV5-1|NA
CASSVGQMNTEAFF
TGCGCCAGCAGCGTGGGACAGATGAACACTGAAGCTTTCTTT
>TRBJ1-2|NA|TRBV5-4|NA
CASSLGGELYGYTF
TGTGCCAGCAGCCTGGGGGGGGAACTATATGGCTACACCTTC
>TRBJ1-1|NA|TRBV6-1|NA
CASSEFLRVLPLNREAFF
TGTGCCAGCAGTGAATTTCTGAGGGTCCTTCCCTTGAACAGAGAAGCTTTCTTT
>TRBJ1-6|NA|TRBV2|few
CASIGPGGARSPLHF
TGTGCCAGCATTGGCCCCGGAGGAGCCCGTTCACCCCTCCACTTT
>TRBJ2-7|TRBD1|TRBV5-6|NA
CASQQPNRGTYEQYF
TGTGCCAGCCAGCAGCCGAACAGGGGGACCTACGAGCAGTACTTC